The 17 T cell receptor beta chains reported below all come from one sample, sequenced in a study of breast tumors, draining lymph nodes, adjacent tissues. TCRdb fed the multiplex PCR reads into MiXCR, producing one record per CDR3 protein. The sample includes about 63,000 distinct CDR3 sequences, approximately 54% of them seen just once. The material sequenced was breast tumor tissue. These TCRs come from a female donor with breast cancer. Some clones in this sample may be carry-over from other donors' samples.

The chain recombines TRBV30 with TRBJ2-4; D is perhaps TRBD2 (6 bases). The CDR3 is 15 amino acids. V was trimmed by 0 bases and J by 0 bases, leaving 9 bases between them. Germline lookup yields CDR1 GTSNPN and CDR2 SVGIG (reference sequence). As DNA, the CDR3 is TGTGCCTGGAGTGTGGAGGGCCTAGCCAAAAACATTCAGTACTTC. It codes for CAWSVEGLAKNIQYF.

There are many counts of this clonotype. A clone one base away is much larger, so this may be a read error. The rearrangement uses TRBV6-5 and TRBJ1-5, with TRBD1 matching over 7 bases. The CDR3 has 13 amino acids. Germline CDR1 and CDR2: MNHEY and SVGAGI. V trimming: 5 bases; J trimming: 7 bases; junction bases outside the gene matches: 5. Written as DNA, the CDR3 is TGTGCCAGCAGTCACGGACAGGCCCAGCCCCAGCATTTT. Protein sequence: CASSHGQAQPQHF.

This clonotype appeared many times. An end of the junction differs from the germline gene, which may be a read error. The CDR3 region has the DNA TGTGCCAGCAGTCACTCGGGACTGGCATATGAGCAGTTCTTC. Translation gives CASSHSGLAYEQFF. V usage is TRBV6-5 and J usage is TRBJ2-1, with TRBD2 as a possible D gene (6 bases). The CDR3 consists of 14 residues. In germline, CDR1 is MNHEY, CDR2 SVGAGI.

The J gene is TRBJ1-5, the V gene TRBV10-3, with a weak D call TRBD1 (5 bases). Trimming stripped 4 bases from V and 0 bases from J, with 10 bases between. The germline V gene encodes CDR1 ENHRY and CDR2 SYGVKD. The CDR3 is 15 residues long. The CDR3 DNA is TGTGCCATCAGTGTGGGGGGAAATAGCAATCAGCCCCAGCATTTT. Encoded protein: CAISVGGNSNQPQHF.

This sequence joins TRBV28 and TRBJ2-1, with 11 bases matching TRBD2. CDR3 length: 16 amino acids. The V and J ends lost 4 bases and 3 bases, in that order; junction bases with no gene match: 5. CDR1 is MDHEN, CDR2 SYDVKM, per germline. DNA of the CDR3: TGTGCCAGCAGTTCCGCCGGGACTAGCGGCTACAATGAGCAGTTCTTC. This sequence encodes CASSSAGTSGYNEQFF. Based on the CDR3 plus reference TRBV28 and TRBJ2-1, the full variable domain is DVKVTQSSRYLVKRTGEKVFLECVQDMDHENMFWYRQDPGLGLRLIYFSYDVKMKEKGDIPEGYSVSREKKERFSLILESASTNQTSMYLCASSSAGTSGYNEQFFGPGTRLTVL.

On this clonotype itself: A read error is likely, as this CDR3 ends without the conserved phenylalanine or tryptophan. Because the CDR3's place on the DNA is in doubt, the DNA is left out and the CDR3 is given as listed by TCRdb. The V call is TRBV20-1, the J call TRBJ1-6; the table's D call, TRBD1, was not checked against the DNA. Germline V CDR1 and CDR2: DFQATT, SNEGSKA (reference sequence). The length of the CDR3 is 8 amino acids, counting both ends. The CDR3 reads CSRLSSNY.

J is TRBJ1-6 and V is TRBV20-1; possible D gene TRBD1, 6 bases. Germline V lookup: CDR1 DFQATT, CDR2 SNEGSKA (reference sequence). The CDR3 is 17 residues long. Trimming shortened V by 3 bases and J by 10 bases, and 25 bases separated the two germline ends. CDR3: CSARGAGSGGPRSPLHF. For the CDR3, the DNA is TGCAGTGCTAGGGGGGCGGGTAGCGGGGGACCTAGGTCACCCCTCCACTTT.

The chain has TRBV20-1 and TRBJ2-7; TRBD2 matches 12 bases. In germline, CDR1 is DFQATT, CDR2 SNEGSKA (reference sequence). The CDR3 sequence is 14 residues long. The V and J ends lost 1 base and 3 bases, in that order; junction bases with no gene match: 1. CDR3 protein: CSARVGLAGYEQYF. The CDR3 DNA sequence: TGCAGTGCTAGAGTGGGACTAGCGGGCTACGAGCAGTACTTC.

The chain joins TRBV24-1 to TRBJ2-1; TRBD2 matches at 12 bases. The CDR3 consists of 16 residues. V shed 0 bases, J shed 7 bases, and the junction held 3 bases outside the gene matches. Germline V CDR1 and CDR2: KGHDR, SFDVKD. CDR3 loop: CATSDLGTSGLNEQFF. The CDR3, as DNA: TGTGCCACCAGTGATTTGGGGACTAGCGGGTTGAATGAGCAGTTCTTC.

This chain connects TRBV2 to TRBJ2-7; a weak D match, TRBD2 (5 bases). This CDR3 has 14 amino acids. The ends were cut back, 7 bases at V and 0 bases at J, with 13 bases in the middle. Germline CDR1 reads SNHLY; CDR2 reads FYNNEI. The CDR3 loop reads CASTNSGSSYEQYF. Here the CDR3 DNA reads TGTGCCAGCACGAACAGCGGAAGCTCCTACGAGCAGTACTTC.

In its sample, this clonotype was seen many times. A much larger clonotype is one base distant, so this may be a read error. The chain carries TRBV7-2 and TRBJ2-5; TRBD2 matches 7 bases. In germline, CDR1 is SGHTA, CDR2 FQGNSA. The CDR3 extends over 15 amino acids. CDR3 amino acids: CASSLTAGARETQHF. CDR3 coding DNA: TGTGCCAGCAGCTTAACGGCGGGAGCGAGAGAGACCCAGCACTTC.

J is TRBJ2-5 and V is TRBV7-9; D is possibly TRBD2 (6 bases). The CDR3 length is 12 residues. Germline values: CDR1 SEHNR, CDR2 FQNEAQ (reference sequence). The V gene lost 6 bases and the J gene lost 5 bases, with 10 bases spanning the gap. This CDR3 reads CASSAGLETQYF. CDR3 coding DNA: TGTGCCAGCAGTGCGGGGCTTGAGACCCAGTACTTC.

The chain carries TRBV6-5 and TRBJ2-3; D remains ambiguous. This CDR3 region has 13 residues. V lost 3 bases to trimming and J lost 11 bases, with 15 bases between them. Germline V gene lookup returns CDR1 MNHEY and CDR2 SVGAGI. This CDR3 is CASSYVPRPEQYF. The CDR3 coding sequence is TGTGCCAGCAGTTATGTTCCCAGACCAGAGCAGTATTTT.

Here the CDR3 reads CASSPRGTETQYF. The CDR3 DNA reads as TGCGCCAGCAGCCCCAGGGGAACGGAGACCCAGTACTTC. The chain has TRBV5-1 and TRBJ2-5; D is possibly TRBD1 (6 bases). Per germline, CDR1 SGHRS and CDR2 YFSETQ. This CDR3 region has 13 residues. Trimming took 4 bases from V and 5 from J, leaving 12 bases between them.

This chain joins TRBV7-9 and TRBJ2-5; the D gene could be TRBD1 or TRBD2 (5 bases each). Trimming stripped 5 bases from V and 5 bases from J, with 12 bases between. Germline V CDR1 and CDR2: SEHNR, FQNEAQ (reference sequence). The CDR3 is made up of 13 amino acids. The CDR3 nucleotides are TGTGCCAGCAGCCCTCGGGGCGCCGAGACCCAGTACTTC. Encoded protein: CASSPRGAETQYF.

This clonotype was seen just once. The chain links TRBV6-6 to TRBJ2-7, with D perhaps TRBD2 (5 bases). The germline gives CDR1 MNHNY, CDR2 SVGAGI (reference sequence). The CDR3 is 14 residues long. V lost 4 bases, J lost 10 bases, and 20 bases lay in between. The CDR3 is CASSWQDPSEDQYF. CDR3 nucleotides: TGTGCCAGCAGTTGGCAGGACCCTTCGGAGGACCAGTACTTC.

This clonotype was recorded at least ten times. The rearrangement links TRBV30 to TRBJ2-1; 12 bases map to TRBD2. The ends lost 3 bases at V and 9 bases at J; junction bases unmatched: 6. Germline CDR1 reads GTSNPN; CDR2 reads SVGIG (reference sequence). The length of the CDR3 is 14 residues. The CDR3 region has the DNA TGTGCCTGGAGACTAGCGGGGGGCGGCGGTGAGCAGTTCTTC. This sequence encodes CAWRLAGGGGEQFF.